These 27 T cell receptor beta chains originate from one sample sequenced in a study of T cells in narcolepsy. The table came from immunoSEQ multiplex PCR; TCRdb's copy has only in-frame clones and leaves some out. The sample lists some 22,000 clones; 75% to 85% were seen once. The sequencing sample was made of memory (CD45RA-) CD4+ T cells from blood. All receptors derive from a human donor in good health.

The chain joins TRBV29-1 to TRBJ1-2, with 12 bases identical to TRBD1. Germline V lookup: CDR1 SQVTM, CDR2 ANQGSEA. With 3 bases clipped from V and 8 bases from J, the junction kept 4 bases outside the gene matches. The CDR3 has 13 residues. Here the CDR3 reads CSVEGQGAKGYTF. CDR3 sequence (DNA): TGCAGCGTTGAGGGACAGGGGGCGAAAGGCTACACCTTC.

This rearrangement joins TRBV4-1 to TRBJ2-7; D is perhaps TRBD2 (6 bases). CDR1 and CDR2 from the germline V gene are MGHRA and YSYEKL. Trimming stripped 4 bases from V and 0 bases from J, with 16 bases between. CDR3 length: 16 residues. CDR3 protein: CASSPPSAGSSYEQYF. The CDR3 nucleotides are TGCGCCAGCAGCCCCCCTAGCGCGGGGAGCTCCTACGAGCAGTACTTC.

This clone showed up just a few times. The chain recombines TRBV7-6 with TRBJ2-7; TRBD1 matches 8 bases. J lost 7 bases, V lost 0 bases, and 8 bases had no gene match. There are 15 residues in the CDR3. Germline V gene data show CDR1 as SGHVS and CDR2 as FNYEAQ. This chain's CDR3 is CASSLAPGQAQEQYF. The CDR3 bases are TGTGCCAGCAGCTTAGCCCCGGGACAGGCCCAAGAGCAGTACTTC.

V and J are TRBV11-2 and TRBJ1-3; 7 bases align to TRBD1. The V segment lost 3 bases and the J segment 4 bases; nucleotides outside the gene matches: 6. This CDR3 region has 15 residues. Germline loops: CDR1 SGHAT, CDR2 FQNNGV. The CDR3, as DNA: TGTGCCAGCAGCTTCGACAGGGAGACAGGAAACACCATATATTTT. Translated: CASSFDRETGNTIYF.

The chain has TRBV2 and TRBJ2-6; D ambiguous. The CDR3 totals 17 residues. Trimming removed 6 bases at V and 0 bases at J, with 15 bases between. Germline-derived CDR1 and CDR2 are SNHLY and FYNNEI. Here the CDR3 reads CASRLQIGSSGANVLTF. DNA for the CDR3: TGTGCCAGCAGGCTCCAAATCGGAAGCTCTGGGGCCAACGTCCTGACTTTC.

V is TRBV9 and J is TRBJ1-4, with 8 bases aligning to TRBD1. The germline V gene has CDR1 SGDLS and CDR2 YYNGEE. J gave up 2 bases and V 4 bases, and 4 bases lay outside the gene matches. This CDR3 comprises 15 residues. The CDR3 here is CASSTGQGTNEKLFF. Here the CDR3 DNA reads TGTGCCAGCAGCACCGGACAGGGCACTAATGAAAAACTGTTTTTT.

The chain couples TRBV7-2 to TRBJ2-1; TRBD1 or TRBD2 may be the D gene (5 bases each). The CDR3 covers 15 residues. V shed 1 base and J shed 5 bases, with 12 bases lying between them. Germline V gives CDR1 SGHTA, CDR2 FQGNSA. The CDR3 bases are TGTGCCAGCAGCTTAGTTGGGGGAAGGGACAATGAGCAGTTCTTC. As protein: CASSLVGGRDNEQFF.

This chain uses TRBV5-6 with TRBJ1-6; D uncertain. Trimming shortened V by 0 bases and J by 7 bases, and 8 bases separated the two germline ends. The CDR3 length is 14 residues. Germline V gene sequence: CDR1 SGHDT, CDR2 YYEEEE. The CDR3 loop reads CASSLGQMNSPLHF. CDR3 nucleotides: TGTGCCAGCAGCTTGGGGCAGATGAATTCACCCCTCCACTTT.

V and J are TRBV6-5 and TRBJ1-1; TRBD1 aligns across 7 bases. The J segment lost 4 bases and the V segment lost 8 bases, leaving 7 bases of the junction unmatched. This CDR3 has 13 residues. CDR1 MNHEY and CDR2 SVGAGI come from the germline V gene. CDR3 nucleotides: TGTGCCAGCCACAGGGGCGATGCCACTGAAGCTTTCTTT. Encoded protein: CASHRGDATEAFF.

This chain links TRBV19 with TRBJ2-1; 10 nucleotides agree with TRBD2. The CDR3 covers 19 residues. The ends lost 1 base at V and 6 bases at J; junction bases unmatched: 15. Germline lookup yields CDR1 LNHDA and CDR2 SQIVND (reference sequence). The CDR3: CASSIGWVGSGRNGNEQFF. The DNA of the CDR3 is TGTGCCAGTAGTATAGGTTGGGTTGGTAGCGGGAGGAATGGCAATGAGCAGTTCTTC.

This clone is hyperexpanded in the sample. This sequence joins TRBV4-3 and TRBJ2-1; 7 bases map to TRBD1. V shed 0 bases, J shed 0 bases, and the junction held 14 bases outside the gene matches. Germline V CDR1 and CDR2: LGHNA, YSLEER. The CDR3 consists of 20 residues. CDR3 nucleotides: TGCGCCAGCAGCCAAGAACCCCCGGGGACAGCTTCGAGCTCCTACAATGAGCAGTTCTTC. Residues: CASSQEPPGTASSSYNEQFF.

The genes are TRBV21-1 and TRBJ2-1. TRBV21-1 is termed a pseudogene. The CDR3 loop spans 12 amino acids. CDR3 DNA: TGTGCCAGCAGCGCCAAGGGCGGCCGGCAGTTCTTC. It encodes CASSAKGGRQFF.

In its sample, this clone was seen once. J is TRBJ1-4 and V is TRBV5-1; 7 bases fit TRBD1. The V gene's germline CDR1 is SGHRS and CDR2 YFSETQ. Trimming removed 2 bases from V and 3 bases from J; junction bases left unmatched: 1. The CDR3 has 14 amino acids. The CDR3, as DNA: TGCGCCAGCAGCTTTCAGGGGGCTAATGAAAAACTGTTTTTT. Translating it yields CASSFQGANEKLFF.

Regarding this clone: Different DNA sequences within this sample yield the same CDR3. The V gene is TRBV9, the J gene TRBJ2-6, with no clear D. The CDR3 extends over 15 amino acids. Deletions cut 3 bases from V and 0 bases from J, with 7 bases between. CDR1 and CDR2 (germline): SGDLS, YYNGEE. CDR3 sequence: CASSERGSGANVLTF. The CDR3 DNA is TGTGCCAGCAGCGAACGTGGCTCTGGGGCCAACGTCCTGACTTTC.

The CDR3 DNA reads as TGTGCCAGCAGCCCTAGCGGGAGGTTTCGCAATGAGCAGTTCTTC. Encoded protein: CASSPSGRFRNEQFF. The chain joins TRBV7-9 to TRBJ2-1; 11 positions agree with TRBD2. Germline V gene sequence: CDR1 SEHNR, CDR2 FQNEAQ (reference sequence). This CDR3 contains 15 residues. Trimming removed 5 bases from V and 6 bases from J; junction bases left unmatched: 6.

The J gene is TRBJ2-7, the V gene TRBV6-1, with 9 positions matching TRBD1. V shed 7 bases, J shed 3 bases, and the junction held 10 bases outside the gene matches. The CDR3 is 15 amino acids. Germline-derived CDR1 and CDR2 are MNHNS and SASEGT. DNA of the CDR3: TGTGCCAGCACCCGTACACAGGGGGCGGGCTACGAGCAGTACTTC. This translates into CASTRTQGAGYEQYF.

The chain couples TRBV19 to TRBJ1-5, with unresolved D. CDR1 LNHDA and CDR2 SQIVND come from the germline V gene (reference sequence). The ends were cut back, 3 bases at V and 4 bases at J, with 4 bases in the middle. The CDR3 extends over 12 amino acids. The CDR3 loop reads CASSIVNQPQHF. The CDR3 nucleotides are TGTGCCAGTAGTATCGTAAATCAGCCCCAGCATTTT.

The V gene is TRBV7-2, the J gene TRBJ2-7, with TRBD2 identical over 8 bases. V lost 5 bases to trimming and J lost 6 bases; unmatched junction nucleotides: 15. The V gene's germline CDR1 is SGHTA and CDR2 FQGNSA. This CDR3 has 16 residues. In DNA form, the CDR3 reads TGTGCCAGCAGCCCCCAGGTAGCGGGGAACCAGGGCGAGCAGTACTTC. Residues: CASSPQVAGNQGEQYF.

J is TRBJ2-1 and V is TRBV6-1; 11 bases align to TRBD2. V was clipped by 9 bases and J by 6 bases; unmatched bases: 7. The CDR3 has 14 residues. In germline, CDR1 is MNHNS, CDR2 SASEGT. CDR3 amino acids: CASSGLAGSNEQFF. CDR3 sequence (DNA): TGTGCCAGTAGCGGACTAGCGGGCTCCAATGAGCAGTTCTTC.

The genes are TRBV5-4 and TRBJ1-2, with 9 bases aligning to TRBD1. Germline values: CDR1 SGHNT, CDR2 YYREEE (reference sequence). The V segment lost 3 bases and the J segment 7 bases; nucleotides outside the gene matches: 4. This CDR3 has 13 amino acids. CDR3 in DNA: TGTGCCAGCAGCTCAACAGGGGGCGGTGGCTACACCTTC. It encodes CASSSTGGGGYTF.

The V and J genes are TRBV30 and TRBJ2-1; 14 nucleotides line up with TRBD2. J gave up 9 bases and V 1 base, and 5 bases lay outside the gene matches. This CDR3 has 15 residues. Per the germline V gene, CDR1 is GTSNPN and CDR2 is SVGIG (reference sequence). The DNA of the CDR3 is TGTGCCTGGAGTGCGGGACTAGCGGGAGTTGTTGAGCAGTTCTTC. Translated: CAWSAGLAGVVEQFF.

There are a few counts of this clone. The V gene is TRBV2, the J gene TRBJ1-4, with 7 bases fitting TRBD1. Germline CDR1 SNHLY, CDR2 FYNNEI. This CDR3 is built from 17 residues. With V trimmed by 4 bases and J by 0 bases, 8 bases remained unmatched. CDR3 coding DNA: TGTGCCAGCAGTGGACAGGGCGTCACTCCAACTAATGAAAAACTGTTTTTT. It specifies CASSGQGVTPTNEKLFF.

This clone was detected only a few times. The chain carries TRBV5-4 and TRBJ2-7; the match to TRBD2 covers 13 bases. CDR1 and CDR2 (germline): SGHNT, YYREEE (reference sequence). V lost 4 bases and J lost 2; bases outside the gene matches: 6. The CDR3 has 16 residues. CDR3 DNA sequence: TGTGCCAGCAGCCCGGGACTAGCGGGAAGGGCCTACGAGCAGTACTTC. This encodes CASSPGLAGRAYEQYF.

This sequence joins TRBV7-9 and TRBJ2-7, with D maybe TRBD1 (6 bases). Germline CDR1 reads SEHNR; CDR2 reads FQNEAQ (reference sequence). The CDR3 has 14 amino acids. Trimming took 5 bases from V and 5 from J, leaving 16 bases between them. The DNA for the CDR3 is TGTGCCAGCAGCCATGGACAGTGGGGCGACGAGCAGTACTTC. Protein sequence: CASSHGQWGDEQYF. Full variable domain (rest looked up from reference TRBV7-9 and TRBJ2-7): DTGVSQNPRHKITKRGQNVTFRCDPISEHNRLYWYRQTLGQGPEFLTYFQNEAQLEKSRLLSDRFSAERPKGSFSTLEIQRTEQGDSAMYLCASSHGQWGDEQYFGPGTRLTVT.

The chain employs TRBV2 and TRBJ1-1; D may be TRBD1 (6 bases). The V gene's germline CDR1 is SNHLY and CDR2 FYNNEI. The CDR3 covers 13 residues. Trimming left V 1 base short and J 6 bases short, with 9 bases between. The CDR3 reads CASSEERGSEAFF. The DNA of the CDR3 is TGTGCCAGCAGTGAAGAGAGGGGGTCTGAAGCTTTCTTT.

This clone came up once. The V gene is TRBV6-1, the J gene TRBJ2-7; 9 nucleotides line up with TRBD2. The V and J ends lost 4 bases and 6 bases, in that order; junction bases with no gene match: 7. The CDR3 length is 14 residues. Germline values: CDR1 MNHNS, CDR2 SASEGT. The CDR3 bases are TGTGCCAGCAGTGTGGCGGGAGGGCCAATCGAGCAGTACTTC. Translated, it gives CASSVAGGPIEQYF.

The gene calls are TRBV20-1 and TRBJ2-3; D not resolved. CDR1 is DFQATT, CDR2 SNEGSKA, per germline (reference sequence). CDR3 length: 11 residues. The V gene lost 4 bases and the J gene lost 4 bases, with 6 bases spanning the gap. The CDR3 DNA reads as TGCAGTGCTAATCCGGCAGATACGCAGTATTTT. It is translated as CSANPADTQYF.